This passage covers 21 T cell receptor beta chains from one sample sequenced in a study of human T cells and chemical hapten exposure. Time point in this sample: patch test 2, 6 weeks after DPC sensitization. Regarding treatment: therapeutic diphenylcyclopropenone sensitization with weekly scalp DPC. MiXCR was run by TCRdb on the RACE reads, yielding one entry per CDR3 protein. The table shows tens of thousands of distinct CDR3 sequences, with about 10% occurring only once. The sample was whole blood, taken in connection with sensitization to the hapten diphenylcyclopropenone (DPC). These receptors were collected from a woman in her fifties or sixties with alopecia areata. Some clones in this sample may be carry-over from other donors' samples.

The chain is built from TRBV5-4 and TRBJ2-3, with TRBD2 matching 7 bases. The CDR3 spans 18 residues. The V gene's germline CDR1 is SGHNT and CDR2 YYREEE (reference sequence). With V trimmed by 0 bases and J by 5 bases, 15 bases remained unmatched. CDR3 sequence (DNA): TGTGCCAGCAGCTTGGTTGCTAGCGGCTACCCCGGCGGAGATACGCAGTATTTT. It encodes CASSLVASGYPGGDTQYF.

This clonotype has a count of ten or more. V and J are TRBV18 and TRBJ1-5; 9 bases align to TRBD1. CDR1 and CDR2 from the germline V gene are KGHSH and LQKENI. The CDR3 consists of 18 residues. V trimming: 0 bases; J trimming: 2 bases; junction bases outside the gene matches: 8. This chain's CDR3 is CASSPPSSRTGGNQPQHF. The CDR3, as DNA: TGTGCCAGCTCACCACCGTCATCTCGGACAGGGGGCAATCAGCCCCAGCATTTT.

Only a few counts were recorded for this clonotype. V is TRBV18 and J is TRBJ1-1; 8 bases fit TRBD1. With V trimmed by 5 bases and J by 6 bases, 8 bases remained unmatched. Germline values: CDR1 KGHSH, CDR2 LQKENI. The CDR3 is 14 amino acids. In DNA, the CDR3 is TGTGCCAGCTCAGAACAGGGGGGCGTAGCTGAAGCTTTCTTT. Translation: CASSEQGGVAEAFF.

This chain links TRBV28 with TRBJ2-6; D perhaps matches TRBD2 (6 bases). Germline V gene lookup returns CDR1 MDHEN and CDR2 SYDVKM. The CDR3 sequence is 14 residues long. With 6 bases removed from V and 2 bases from J, the gap between germline ends came to 8 bases. This CDR3 reads CASREGTGANVLTF. As DNA, the CDR3 is TGTGCCAGCAGGGAGGGCACTGGGGCCAACGTCCTGACTTTC.

This clonotype has at least ten counts. The chain has TRBV29-1 and TRBJ2-2; perhaps TRBD1 as D (5 bases). The CDR3 is made up of 13 amino acids. Germline V lookup: CDR1 SQVTM, CDR2 ANQGSEA. The V end was cut by 7 bases, the J end by 4 bases, with 13 bases between. CDR3: CSAPDSFTGELFF. CDR3 coding DNA: TGCAGCGCCCCTGACAGCTTCACCGGGGAGCTGTTTTTT.

This chain connects TRBV29-1 to TRBJ2-7; D might be TRBD1 (6 bases). Germline V CDR1 and CDR2: SQVTM, ANQGSEA. The CDR3 is 13 residues long. Trimming stripped 2 bases from V and 7 bases from J, with 15 bases between. The CDR3 protein is CSVETIGGGEQYF. CDR3 DNA: TGCAGCGTTGAAACCATAGGGGGTGGGGAGCAGTACTTC.

This clonotype turned up a few times. The chain links TRBV5-1 to TRBJ1-1; no definite D call. The CDR3 sequence is 16 residues long. Trimming shortened V by 0 bases and J by 1 base, and 13 bases separated the two germline ends. CDR1 and CDR2 from the germline V gene are SGHRS and YFSETQ. CDR3 nucleotide sequence: TGCGCCAGCAGCTTGGCAATGGTAGGGCAGAACACTGAAGCTTTCTTT. Its translation: CASSLAMVGQNTEAFF.

In this sample, this clonotype turned up a few times. The CDR3 sequence: CASSLTGENIQYF. The CDR3, as DNA: TGTGCCAGCAGCTTGACAGGGGAGAACATTCAGTACTTC. The rearrangement joins TRBV5-4 to TRBJ2-4; 7 bases are shared with TRBD1. From germline, CDR1 is SGHNT and CDR2 YYREEE (reference sequence). The J segment lost 7 bases and the V segment lost 1 base, leaving 2 bases of the junction unmatched. This CDR3 has 13 residues.

This clonotype was counted between two and nine times. The chain is built from TRBV19 and TRBJ1-5, with D maybe TRBD1 (5 bases). V lost 4 bases and J 4 bases, leaving 11 bases between the germline ends. There are 14 residues in the CDR3. Germline lookup yields CDR1 LNHDA and CDR2 SQIVND (reference sequence). The DNA of the CDR3 is TGTGCCAGTAGTACGGGGCGGGGGAATCAGCCCCAGCATTTT. As protein: CASSTGRGNQPQHF.

This clonotype showed up many times. V gene TRBV29-1 combines with J gene TRBJ1-2; TRBD1 matches 11 bases. There are 14 residues in the CDR3. Germline trimming cut 4 bases from V and 8 bases from J; bases unmatched to any gene: 9. From germline, CDR1 is SQVTM and CDR2 ANQGSEA. CDR3 coding DNA: TGCAGCGTTGCGGACAGGGGGCCGTATGTCGGCTACACCTTC. As protein: CSVADRGPYVGYTF.

This chain connects TRBV18 to TRBJ1-2; D is unresolved. V lost 0 bases to trimming and J lost 4 bases, with 18 bases between them. In germline, CDR1 is KGHSH, CDR2 LQKENI. CDR3 length: 17 amino acids. The CDR3 here is CASSPPSGGSRSYGYTF. CDR3 DNA sequence: TGTGCCAGCTCACCACCCTCTGGAGGCAGTCGAAGCTATGGCTACACCTTC.

The chain employs TRBV4-3 and TRBJ1-5; D unresolved. The V end lost 0 bases, the J end lost 12 bases, and 12 bases lay between the germline ends. In germline, CDR1 is LGHNA, CDR2 YSLEER. This CDR3 has 13 residues. DNA for the CDR3: TGCGCCAGCAGCCAAGATTTGGGAGGGCGCCAGCATTTT. Amino acid sequence: CASSQDLGGRQHF.

A few counts support this clonotype. V gene TRBV28 combines with J gene TRBJ1-5, with a possible D match to TRBD1 (5 bases). CDR3 length: 14 residues. Trimming removed 8 bases at V and 4 bases at J, with 15 bases between. Per the germline V gene, CDR1 is MDHEN and CDR2 is SYDVKM. CDR3 coding DNA: TGTGCCAGCCGCCTAGCCGACAGAAATCAGCCCCAGCATTTT. Protein product: CASRLADRNQPQHF.

In its sample, this clonotype was seen a few times. The V gene is TRBV7-9, the J gene TRBJ1-4; D gene unclear. There are 11 residues in the CDR3. Trimming left V 5 bases short and J 7 bases short, with 5 bases between. Germline CDR1 is SEHNR and CDR2 is FQNEAQ (reference sequence). The CDR3 sequence: CASSRLEKLFF. For the CDR3, the DNA is TGTGCCAGCAGCCGACTTGAAAAACTGTTTTTT. The full variable domain, in which reference TRBV7-9 and TRBJ1-4 provide the parts outside the CDR3, is DTGVSQNPRHKITKRGQNVTFRCDPISEHNRLYWYRQTLGQGPEFLTYFQNEAQLEKSRLLSDRFSAERPKGSFSTLEIQRTEQGDSAMYLCASSRLEKLFFGSGTQLSVL.

This clonotype came up a few times. The J gene is TRBJ2-7, the V gene TRBV16; unclear D gene. The CDR3 is 12 amino acids. V lost 0 bases and J 5 bases, leaving 5 bases between the germline ends. Germline CDR1 KGHSY, CDR2 FQNENV. This CDR3 is CASSQSGNEQYF. The CDR3, as DNA: TGTGCCAGCAGCCAATCGGGGAACGAGCAGTACTTC.

The gene calls are TRBV2 and TRBJ2-5; 12 positions agree with TRBD2. The length of the CDR3 is 14 residues. Germline assignment: CDR1 SNHLY and CDR2 FYNNEI. As DNA, the CDR3 is TGTGCTACCACCGGGACTAGCGGGCAAGAGACCCAGTACTTC. It specifies CATTGTSGQETQYF.

The sample holds a few counts of this clonotype. The CDR3 sequence: CSARDFAAPGQRDYGYTF. CDR3 nucleotide sequence: TGCAGTGCTAGAGATTTTGCGGCTCCGGGACAGCGGGATTATGGCTACACCTTC. The chain carries TRBV20-1 and TRBJ1-2; 7 bases are a match to TRBD1. CDR3 length: 18 residues. Germline CDR1 reads DFQATT; CDR2 reads SNEGSKA (reference sequence). Unmatched junction bases numbered 18, after V lost 0 bases and J lost 5 bases.

This clonotype was counted between two and nine times. The V gene is TRBV4-1, the J gene TRBJ1-6; D remains unclear. This CDR3 is built from 19 residues. Germline V gene lookup returns CDR1 MGHRA and CDR2 YSYEKL. V lost 3 bases to trimming and J lost 1 base, with 19 bases between them. CDR3 coding DNA: TGCGCCAGCAGCCACTCATCAGACCGGGCCAGGTCCTATAATTCACCCCTCCACTTT. Translation: CASSHSSDRARSYNSPLHF.

The rearrangement links TRBV6-5 to TRBJ2-7; the match to TRBD2 covers 13 bases. This CDR3 spans 16 amino acids. The germline V gene encodes CDR1 MNHEY and CDR2 SVGAGI. Germline trimming cut 6 bases from V and 3 bases from J; bases unmatched to any gene: 8. The CDR3 bases are TGTGCCAGCAGACGCGGGACTAGCGGGAACCTCTACGAGCAGTACTTC. This encodes CASRRGTSGNLYEQYF.

This chain connects TRBV11-2 to TRBJ2-3; TRBD2 matches 11 bases. V lost 5 bases and J lost 4; bases outside the gene matches: 11. Germline V CDR1 and CDR2: SGHAT, FQNNGV. The CDR3 loop spans 17 amino acids. CDR3 DNA: TGTGCCAGCAGCCCCCCCCTAGCGGGGGGAGGAGCAGATACGCAGTATTTT. Amino acid sequence: CASSPPLAGGGADTQYF.

This clonotype came up many times. V gene TRBV27 combines with J gene TRBJ2-4; D is ambiguous. This CDR3 has 15 amino acids. V lost 2 bases to trimming and J lost 5 bases, with 13 bases between them. Germline CDR1 reads MNHEY; CDR2 reads SMNVEV (reference sequence). The CDR3 loop reads CASSLAGQGQNIQYF. The CDR3 nucleotides read TGTGCCAGCAGTTTAGCCGGGCAAGGTCAAAACATTCAGTACTTC.